These 23 T cell receptor beta chains came from one sample sequenced in a study of cytomegalovirus exposure and HLA in healthy donors. Both 60 Vbeta primers and 13 Jbeta primers went into the PCR. TCRdb keeps only in-frame clones here, not all; method: immunoSEQ multiplex PCR. The sample consists of 100,000 to 150,000 clones, 75% to 85% of them appearing once. The sample taken for sequencing was PBMCs. Source of these receptors: a man under 40 in good health and CMV-seropositive.

The rearrangement uses TRBV6-5 and TRBJ2-2; tentatively, D is TRBD2 (6 bases). Germline CDR1 MNHEY, CDR2 SVGAGI. The CDR3 runs to 16 residues. The V end was cut by 2 bases, the J end by 4 bases, with 14 bases between. CDR3 sequence reads: CASSYGDWRVTGELFF. The CDR3, as DNA: TGTGCCAGCAGTTACGGGGACTGGAGAGTCACCGGGGAGCTGTTTTTT.

The V gene is TRBV28, the J gene TRBJ2-5; D gene unclear. The germline CDR1 and CDR2 sequences are MDHEN and SYDVKM. CDR3 length: 13 amino acids. V lost 4 bases and J lost 1, with 7 bases in between. The CDR3 loop reads CASSWALQETQYF. The DNA of the CDR3 is TGTGCCAGCAGTTGGGCACTCCAAGAGACCCAGTACTTC.

The gene calls are TRBV7-9 and TRBJ2-2, with TRBD2 as a possible D gene (5 bases). V lost 5 bases, J lost 7 bases, and 11 bases lay in between. The germline CDR1 and CDR2 sequences are SEHNR and FQNEAQ (reference sequence). The CDR3 contains 13 residues. Written as DNA, the CDR3 is TGTGCCAGCAGCCCGGACTTGGGCGGGGAGCTGTTTTTT. Translation gives CASSPDLGGELFF.

This rearrangement joins TRBV6-1 to TRBJ1-1; D remains ambiguous. CDR1 is MNHNS, CDR2 SASEGT, per germline. Trimming removed 7 bases from V and 0 bases from J, with 15 bases in between. The CDR3 covers 15 residues. The CDR3 DNA sequence: TGTGCCAGCACCCTAAAGCCAGACATGAACACTGAAGCTTTCTTT. It is translated as CASTLKPDMNTEAFF.

This clone has only a few counts. The rearrangement links TRBV19 to TRBJ2-3, with 8 positions matching TRBD1. The junction had 2 bases not matched to a gene; V was cut back by 0 bases and J by 3 bases. Germline CDR1 is LNHDA and CDR2 is SQIVND (reference sequence). CDR3 length: 15 amino acids. Written as DNA, the CDR3 is TGTGCCAGTAGTATAGATCACAGGGGGACAGATACGCAGTATTTT. Protein product: CASSIDHRGTDTQYF.

The gene calls are TRBV2 and TRBJ1-1; tentative D call: TRBD1 (6 bases). Trimming pared 1 base from V and 6 bases from J, leaving 15 bases between. Germline loops: CDR1 SNHLY, CDR2 FYNNEI. The CDR3 spans 15 residues. The CDR3 here is CASSEGRGRVSEAFF. The CDR3 DNA follows: TGTGCCAGCAGTGAAGGCAGGGGTCGAGTATCTGAAGCTTTCTTT.

This sequence joins TRBV11-2 and TRBJ2-3, with 10 bases aligning to TRBD2. The germline CDR1 and CDR2 sequences are SGHAT and FQNNGV. This CDR3 spans 17 amino acids. With 3 bases clipped from V and 0 bases from J, the junction kept 6 bases outside the gene matches. The CDR3 region is CASSFPTSGKSTDTQYF. The CDR3 DNA follows: TGTGCCAGCAGCTTCCCTACTAGCGGGAAGAGCACAGATACGCAGTATTTT.

V usage is TRBV5-1 and J usage is TRBJ2-3; 8 bases match TRBD1. The length of the CDR3 is 15 residues. V shed 4 bases, J shed 0 bases, and the junction held 4 bases outside the gene matches. The V gene's germline CDR1 is SGHRS and CDR2 YFSETQ. CDR3 protein: CASSPDRDSTDTQYF. The CDR3, as DNA: TGCGCCAGCAGCCCGGACAGGGATAGCACAGATACGCAGTATTTT.

The chain is built from TRBV27 and TRBJ2-7; TRBD2 might be the D (5 bases). In germline, CDR1 is MNHEY, CDR2 SMNVEV (reference sequence). Trimming shortened V by 6 bases and J by 3 bases, and 15 bases separated the two germline ends. This CDR3 contains 14 residues. CDR3 sequence reads: CASSPLLGNYEQYF. The DNA for the CDR3 is TGTGCCAGCAGCCCTCTACTAGGCAACTACGAGCAGTACTTC.

This clone was detected once. V gene TRBV29-1 combines with J gene TRBJ2-1, with TRBD1 matching 7 bases. CDR1 is SQVTM, CDR2 ANQGSEA, per germline. The junction had 10 bases not matched to a gene; V was cut back by 4 bases and J by 7 bases. The CDR3 loop spans 14 amino acids. The CDR3 region is CSVASPGTENEQFF. CDR3 DNA sequence: TGCAGCGTTGCCTCTCCCGGGACAGAAAATGAGCAGTTCTTC.

This chain links TRBV27 with TRBJ2-2; no firm D call. This CDR3 is built from 14 residues. Trimming pared 3 bases from V and 7 bases from J, leaving 12 bases between. Germline V gene lookup returns CDR1 MNHEY and CDR2 SMNVEV (reference sequence). The CDR3 sequence: CASSFRSPGGELFF. CDR3 DNA sequence: TGTGCCAGCAGTTTCCGATCCCCAGGCGGGGAGCTGTTTTTT.

This clone is a singleton in its sample. This chain uses TRBV2 with TRBJ2-1, with 8 bases aligning to TRBD2. Germline V gene sequence: CDR1 SNHLY, CDR2 FYNNEI. V dropped 5 bases and J dropped 7; count of bases not matched to a gene: 13. The CDR3 covers 16 residues. This CDR3 is CASSRGTRVADNEQFF. CDR3 nucleotides: TGTGCCAGCAGTCGGGGGACTAGGGTCGCCGATAATGAGCAGTTCTTC.

The CDR3 coding sequence is TGTGCCAGCAGCTTGGAGGGGTCTCGCACTGAAGCTTTCTTT. Translated, it gives CASSLEGSRTEAFF. The chain is built from TRBV7-8 and TRBJ1-1; maybe TRBD1 (5 bases). Germline CDR1 and CDR2: SGHVS and FQNEAQ. CDR3 length: 14 amino acids. Trimming removed 3 bases from V and 4 bases from J, with 12 bases in between.

The V and J genes are TRBV6-6 and TRBJ2-7, with a weak D call TRBD1 (6 bases). CDR1 is MNHNY, CDR2 SVGAGI, per germline (reference sequence). Trimming took 6 bases from V and 6 from J, leaving 12 bases between them. The CDR3 length is 12 residues. The CDR3 DNA reads as TGTGCCAGCAGCTTGATCAGGGGCGAGCAGTACTTC. Translated, it gives CASSLIRGEQYF.

The chain links TRBV5-8 to TRBJ2-5; 7 nucleotides align to TRBD1. The CDR3 consists of 15 residues. Trimming cost V 4 bases and J 5 bases; bases outside gene matches: 11. Germline V gene sequence: CDR1 SGHTS, CDR2 YDEGEE. The CDR3 sequence: CASSTGQDSGETQYF. The CDR3 bases are TGTGCCAGCAGCACCGGACAGGATAGTGGGGAGACCCAGTACTTC.

This sequence joins TRBV7-2 and TRBJ1-1; 9 bases align to TRBD1. With 8 bases clipped from V and 0 bases from J, the junction kept 1 base outside the gene matches. The CDR3 sequence is 13 residues long. Germline values: CDR1 SGHTA, CDR2 FQGNSA. The chain's CDR3 is CASRDRVNTEAFF. CDR3 in DNA: TGTGCCAGCCGGGACAGGGTGAACACTGAAGCTTTCTTT. Variable domain in full (rest from reference TRBV7-2 and TRBJ1-1): GAGVSQSPSNKVTEKGKDVELRCDPISGHTALYWYRQSLGQGLEFLIYFQGNSAPDKSGLPSDRFSAERTGGSVSTLTIQRTQQEDSAVYLCASRDRVNTEAFFGQGTRLTVV.

V and J are TRBV7-8 and TRBJ2-6, with D perhaps matching TRBD1 (5 bases). Trimming cost V 1 base and J 4 bases, with 17 bases left between them. Germline V lookup: CDR1 SGHVS, CDR2 FQNEAQ. The CDR3 has 18 amino acids. DNA for the CDR3: TGTGCCAGCAGCTTAGAAGTGGGCAGGGATATCGGGGCCAACGTCCTGACTTTC. Its protein is CASSLEVGRDIGANVLTF.

The chain carries TRBV7-2 and TRBJ2-5, with TRBD2 as a possible D gene (5 bases). Per germline, CDR1 SGHTA and CDR2 FQGNSA. This CDR3 comprises 13 residues. Between the trimmed V and J ends, which lost 6 bases and 3 bases, there was a span of 11 bases. As DNA, the CDR3 is TGTGCCAGCAGACCGGGGATTGAAGAGACCCAGTACTTC. This gives the protein CASRPGIEETQYF.

J is TRBJ1-6 and V is TRBV7-2, with 8 nucleotides matching TRBD1. Germline CDR1 is SGHTA and CDR2 is FQGNSA. After removal of 5 bases from V and 9 bases from J, the junction contained 9 bases not matched to a gene. CDR3 length equals 15 residues. The CDR3 reads CASSHLDRDGSPLHF. The CDR3 coding sequence is TGTGCCAGCAGCCACCTGGACAGGGATGGTTCACCCCTCCACTTT.

This rearrangement joins TRBV6-6 to TRBJ1-6, with 8 bases matching TRBD1. Germline-derived CDR1 and CDR2 are MNHNY and SVGAGI (reference sequence). The junction had 3 bases not matched to a gene; V was cut back by 0 bases and J by 8 bases. The CDR3 consists of 15 residues. The CDR3 nucleotides read TGTGCCAGCAGTTACTCGGGGACAGGCGATTCACCCCTCCACTTT. Translated, it gives CASSYSGTGDSPLHF.

The chain is built from TRBV5-5 and TRBJ2-5, with D possibly matching TRBD1 (5 bases). The CDR3 is made up of 13 amino acids. Germline CDR1 and CDR2: SGHKS and YYEKEE (reference sequence). Deletions cut 2 bases from V and 5 bases from J, with 10 bases between. In nucleotides, the CDR3 is TGTGCCAGCAGCTTACAGCGACAGGAGACCCAGTACTTC. The encoded protein is CASSLQRQETQYF. Together with reference TRBV5-5 and TRBJ2-5, the CDR3 gives the full variable domain: DAGVTQSPTHLIKTRGQQVTLRCSPISGHKSVSWYQQVLGQGPQFIFQYYEKEERGRGNFPDRFSARQFPNYSSELNVNALLLGDSALYLCASSLQRQETQYFGPGTRLLVL.

The chain joins TRBV5-1 to TRBJ1-6, with 7 bases that match TRBD1. CDR1 is SGHRS, CDR2 YFSETQ, per germline. The length of the CDR3 is 15 residues. V shed 4 bases and J 6 bases; nucleotides not matched to a gene: 7. As DNA, the CDR3 is TGCGCCAGCAGCCCGCGACAGGGAGGTAATTCACCCCTCCACTTT. This gives the protein CASSPRQGGNSPLHF.

The chain couples TRBV5-6 to TRBJ2-7; TRBD2 might be the D (6 bases). V lost 0 bases and J 0 bases, leaving 13 bases between the germline ends. Germline lookup yields CDR1 SGHDT and CDR2 YYEEEE. The CDR3 is 16 amino acids. The CDR3 bases are TGTGCCAGCAGCTTGGTGGGAGGAATGGGCTCCTACGAGCAGTACTTC. Translated: CASSLVGGMGSYEQYF. Using reference TRBV5-6 and TRBJ2-7 for the parts outside the CDR3, the full variable domain is DAGVTQSPTHLIKTRGQQVTLRCSPKSGHDTVSWYQQALGQGPQFIFQYYEEEERQRGNFPDRFSGHQFPNYSSELNVNALLLGDSALYLCASSLVGGMGSYEQYFGPGTRLTVT.